Presented here are 20 T cell receptor beta chains from one specimen sequenced in a study of blood T cell repertoires in COVID-19. Measured with immunoSEQ multiplex PCR; TCRdb has only the in-frame clones, and not every one. The sample lists some 200,000 clones; around nine tenths were seen once. Sequenced material: peripheral blood. All receptors come from a man between 18 and 29 years old with active or convalescent COVID-19.

CDR3 in DNA: TGTGCCACCAGCAGAGATGGCCGGGAGGGCCAAGATGAGCAGTTCTTC. Translated, it gives CATSRDGREGQDEQFF. The rearrangement joins TRBV15 to TRBJ2-1, with 8 bases lining up with TRBD2. Germline assignment: CDR1 LNHNV and CDR2 YYDKDF (reference sequence). The CDR3 sequence is 16 residues long. J lost 8 bases, V lost 0 bases, and 9 bases had no gene match.

The chain couples TRBV7-7 to TRBJ2-5; no definite D call. V dropped 5 bases and J dropped 2 bases, with 18 bases sitting between them. Germline V lookup: CDR1 SSHAT, CDR2 FNYEAQ (reference sequence). The CDR3 sequence is 16 residues long. The CDR3 nucleotides read TGTGCCAGCAGCGGAACCTCCCGTGGAGTGCAAGAGACCCAGTACTTC. Translated: CASSGTSRGVQETQYF.

This clone was seen a handful of times. One junction end disagrees with the germline gene, perhaps due to a read error. The V gene is TRBV18, the J gene TRBJ1-2, with 11 bases aligning to TRBD1. The V gene's germline CDR1 is KGHSH and CDR2 LQKENI. The CDR3 spans 17 residues. The CDR3 DNA follows: TGTGCCAGCTCCCCACCCGCGAAGGGACAGGGGGGACGTGGCTACACCTTC. Its protein product is CASSPPAKGQGGRGYTF.

Written as DNA, the CDR3 is TGTGCCAGCAGCTTAGGCGGGGGCCCTGTCGATGAGCAGTTCTTC. This sequence encodes CASSLGGGPVDEQFF. This chain joins TRBV7-9 and TRBJ2-1; TRBD2 might be the D (7 bases). Trimming removed 1 base at V and 8 bases at J, with 15 bases between. CDR1 is SEHNR, CDR2 FQNEAQ, per germline (reference sequence). This CDR3 is built from 15 residues.

J is TRBJ2-5 and V is TRBV29-1; D remains ambiguous. Looked up from germline, CDR1 is SQVTM and CDR2 is ANQGSEA. The germline V and J ends were trimmed by 4 bases and 2 bases, with 20 bases remaining between them. The CDR3 totals 16 residues. The CDR3: CSVVPTDPFSQETQYF. In DNA form, the CDR3 reads TGCAGCGTTGTCCCAACAGACCCGTTCAGTCAAGAGACCCAGTACTTC.

The J gene is TRBJ1-2, the V gene TRBV7-2; the match to TRBD1 covers 10 bases. Germline CDR1 reads SGHTA; CDR2 reads FQGNSA. This CDR3 comprises 12 residues. The junction had 1 base not matched to a gene; V was cut back by 4 bases and J by 8 bases. DNA for the CDR3: TGTGCCAGCAGCTGGGGACAGGGGGGCTACACCTTC. Protein sequence: CASSWGQGGYTF.

A single count supports this clone. The CDR3 coding sequence is TGTGCCAGCAGCTTACTCTACAGGGGGCTTGGAGATACGCAGTATTTT. Protein sequence: CASSLLYRGLGDTQYF. This chain joins TRBV13 and TRBJ2-3; TRBD1 matches 9 bases. The germline gives CDR1 PRHDT, CDR2 FYEKMQ (reference sequence). The CDR3 consists of 16 residues. With 2 bases clipped from V and 5 bases from J, the junction kept 8 bases outside the gene matches.

The chain joins TRBV11-3 to TRBJ2-7; 10 bases line up with TRBD2. Trimming took 5 bases from V and 2 from J; bases not matched to a gene: 3. This CDR3 region has 14 residues. Germline V gives CDR1 SGHNT, CDR2 YENEEA. For the CDR3, the DNA is TGTGCCAGCAGCGAGACTAGCGGGCCCTACGAGCAGTACTTC. Translation: CASSETSGPYEQYF.

The chain couples TRBV5-4 to TRBJ2-5; 8 bases map to TRBD1. The V and J ends lost 6 bases and 3 bases, in that order; junction bases with no gene match: 10. This CDR3 has 15 residues. Germline CDR1 reads SGHNT; CDR2 reads YYREEE (reference sequence). CDR3 sequence: CASTPAQGVKETQYF. In DNA, the CDR3 is TGTGCCAGCACCCCGGCACAGGGGGTAAAAGAGACCCAGTACTTC.

V usage is TRBV29-1 and J usage is TRBJ2-7, with D possibly TRBD1 on 5 matching bases. With 6 bases removed from V and 5 bases from J, the gap between germline ends came to 20 bases. The CDR3 covers 14 residues. The germline CDR1 and CDR2 sequences are SQVTM and ANQGSEA. CDR3 amino acids: CSVKDSHPSDEQYF. Here the CDR3 DNA reads TGCAGCGTCAAAGACAGCCACCCTTCGGACGAGCAGTACTTC.

This clone was detected only once. V gene TRBV5-1 combines with J gene TRBJ1-2; 9 bases map to TRBD1. This CDR3 contains 16 residues. Germline V gene sequence: CDR1 SGHRS, CDR2 YFSETQ. The V gene end was trimmed by 5 bases and the J gene end by 6 bases; junction bases not matched to a gene: 14. The CDR3 protein is CASSSLQGTGMDGYTF. The CDR3 nucleotides are TGCGCCAGCAGTTCCCTCCAAGGGACAGGGATGGATGGCTACACCTTC.

V and J are TRBV11-2 and TRBJ2-7, with D maybe TRBD2 (5 bases). The V and J ends lost 2 bases and 7 bases respectively, with 15 bases between them. This CDR3 is 14 amino acids long. From germline, CDR1 is SGHAT and CDR2 FQNNGV. CDR3 sequence (DNA): TGTGCCAGCAGCTTAATGGACGGGGAAGGTGAGCAGTACGTC. It specifies CASSLMDGEGEQYV.

The chain employs TRBV10-3 and TRBJ2-7; 11 nucleotides align to TRBD2. The CDR3 has 16 residues. Germline V gives CDR1 ENHRY, CDR2 SYGVKD. Unmatched junction bases numbered 4, after V lost 0 bases and J lost 3 bases. The CDR3 bases are TGTGCCATCAGTGAGTCGATCCTAGCGGGGGGCTACGAGCAGTACTTC. Translated: CAISESILAGGYEQYF.

This clone was recorded only once. The CDR3 loop is CASTGTRTGGESNYGYTF. The DNA for the CDR3 is TGTGCCAGCACGGGTACTCGGACAGGGGGCGAATCTAACTATGGCTACACCTTC. V and J are TRBV3-1 (or the pseudogene TRBV3-2) and TRBJ1-2, with 11 bases that match TRBD1. There are 18 residues in the CDR3. V was clipped by 7 bases and J by 0 bases; unmatched bases: 13. CDR1 and CDR2 from the germline V gene are LGHDT and YNNKEL (reference sequence).

This chain links TRBV28 with TRBJ1-1, with 7 bases that match TRBD1. V lost 6 bases, J lost 2 bases, and 9 bases stayed unmatched. Germline V gives CDR1 MDHEN, CDR2 SYDVKM. The CDR3 has 15 residues. The CDR3 loop is CASRTGQPINTEAFF. CDR3 sequence (DNA): TGTGCCAGCAGGACGGGACAGCCAATTAACACTGAAGCTTTCTTT.

V is TRBV2 and J is TRBJ2-7, with D perhaps TRBD1 (6 bases). Germline lookup yields CDR1 SNHLY and CDR2 FYNNEI. The V and J ends lost 5 bases and 3 bases respectively, with 17 bases between them. This CDR3 has 15 amino acids. CDR3 in DNA: TGTGCCAGCAGTAAAGAGGGGGTTGGGGGCTACGAGCAGTACTTC. Translation: CASSKEGVGGYEQYF.

V gene TRBV21-1 combines with J gene TRBJ1-6. TRBV21-1 is recorded as a pseudogene. This CDR3 has 16 residues. The CDR3 DNA sequence: TGTGCCAGCAGCAGAGGCAACCCCTTGGGTAATTCACCCCTCCACTTT. It codes for CASSRGNPLGNSPLHF.

This clone is a singleton in its sample. The chain recombines TRBV2 with TRBJ1-6; TRBD1 matches 7 bases. The germline gives CDR1 SNHLY, CDR2 FYNNEI. V dropped 6 bases and J dropped 10; count of bases not matched to a gene: 12. CDR3 length equals 15 residues. The CDR3 DNA is TGTGCCAGCAGAGGTAGTGGGACAGAAACCTCACCCCTCCACTTT. Its protein is CASRGSGTETSPLHF.

V gene TRBV19 combines with J gene TRBJ1-2, with a possible D match to TRBD1 (6 bases). Per germline, CDR1 LNHDA and CDR2 SQIVND (reference sequence). The V gene lost 4 bases and the J gene lost 0 bases, with 12 bases spanning the gap. This CDR3 region has 15 residues. The CDR3 sequence: CASSSDRSSNYGYTF. The CDR3, as DNA: TGTGCCAGTAGTAGTGACAGGTCCTCTAACTATGGCTACACCTTC.

CDR3 bases: TGTGCCAGCAGTCGGGACAGGGTGACTAATGAAAAACTGTTTTTT. This codes for CASSRDRVTNEKLFF. This chain uses TRBV6-5 with TRBJ1-4, with 9 bases aligning to TRBD1. After removal of 5 bases from V and 2 bases from J, the junction contained 3 bases not matched to a gene. The CDR3 runs 15 residues. The germline gives CDR1 MNHEY, CDR2 SVGAGI.